These 29 T cell receptor beta chains were sequenced from one sample in a study of blood T cells in healthy people across ages. Alongside a J-beta primer mix, a sample-barcoded 5' primer served in a second PCR lasting about 6 to 11 cycles. TCRdb reprocessed the 5' RACE reads with MiXCR, giving one entry per CDR3 protein. The sample records some 550,000 distinct CDR3 sequences, roughly 43% being singletons. Sample: blood. The receptors shown here come from an older man in good health.

This clonotype has only a few counts. The V call is TRBV5-1, the J call TRBJ2-7, with D perhaps TRBD1 (6 bases). Per the germline V gene, CDR1 is SGHRS and CDR2 is YFSETQ. Trimming shortened V by 0 bases and J by 1 base, and 11 bases separated the two germline ends. This CDR3 spans 15 amino acids. The CDR3 DNA is TGCGCCAGCAGCTTGGCCGGACAGCGATCCTACGAGCAGTACTTC. It specifies CASSLAGQRSYEQYF.

The chain couples TRBV7-2 to TRBJ2-7; 7 bases map to TRBD2. The CDR3 has 15 amino acids. CDR1 is SGHTA, CDR2 FQGNSA, per germline. V lost 0 bases to trimming and J lost 5 bases; unmatched junction nucleotides: 7. CDR3 nucleotides: TGTGCCAGCAGCTTAGCGACCAGCGGGGCCCACGAGCAGTACTTC. As protein: CASSLATSGAHEQYF.

This chain joins TRBV3-1 and TRBJ1-2, with D tentatively TRBD1 (6 bases). Germline assignment: CDR1 LGHDT and CDR2 YNNKEL (reference sequence). The CDR3 sequence is 13 residues long. V dropped 4 bases and J dropped 10 bases, with 16 bases sitting between them. The CDR3 DNA sequence: TGTGCCAGCAGCCTACTCGACAGGTCGTACTACACCTTC. Its protein is CASSLLDRSYYTF.

As concerns this clonotype: This may be a read error: a much more frequent sequence differs by one nucleotide. The CDR3 sequence: CASSHRSPRSDTQYF. Here the CDR3 DNA reads TGTGCCAGCAGTCACCGTTCCCCGAGGTCAGATACGCAGTATTTT. The rearrangement uses TRBV6-5 and TRBJ2-3; no clear D gene. Trimming took off 5 bases at V and 4 bases at J, with 16 bases between the two ends. Germline CDR1 reads MNHEY; CDR2 reads SVGAGI. The CDR3 is 15 amino acids.

V and J are TRBV2 and TRBJ2-7; TRBD1 aligns across 9 bases. CDR1 is SNHLY and CDR2 is FYNNEI in the germline V gene. J lost 5 bases, V lost 4 bases, and 6 bases had no gene match. This CDR3 has 14 amino acids. CDR3 sequence: CASSVNRGLNEQYF. In DNA form, the CDR3 reads TGTGCCAGCAGTGTCAACAGGGGGCTGAACGAGCAGTACTTC.

This clonotype was detected a few times. The DNA of the CDR3 is TGCGCCAGCAGCTTGGATCAGGGAAACTATGGCTACACCTTC. As protein: CASSLDQGNYGYTF. The rearrangement joins TRBV5-1 to TRBJ1-2, with a tentative D call TRBD1 (5 bases). The germline V gene has CDR1 SGHRS and CDR2 YFSETQ. V gave up 0 bases and J gave up 2 bases, with 8 bases separating them. The CDR3 consists of 14 residues.

Of note for this clonotype: The DNA is left out, because the CDR3 cannot be placed on it with certainty; the CDR3 is given as TCRdb lists it. The J gene is TRBJ2-4, the V gene TRBV7-9; TRBD1, the table's D call, was not compared with the DNA. Counting both end residues, the CDR3 totals 13 amino acids. In germline, CDR1 is SEHNR, CDR2 FQNEAQ (reference sequence). The CDR3: CASSLDVGPGANF.

This chain connects TRBV5-1 to TRBJ2-7; D may be TRBD1 or TRBD2 (5 bases each). The CDR3 has 15 residues. Germline lookup yields CDR1 SGHRS and CDR2 YFSETQ. Trimming pared 0 bases from V and 0 bases from J, leaving 10 bases between. The CDR3 DNA is TGCGCCAGCAGCTTGGTGGGGACGGTCTCCTACGAGCAGTACTTC. Translation: CASSLVGTVSYEQYF.

The chain links TRBV7-9 to TRBJ2-1; 10 bases match TRBD2. The junction had 11 bases not matched to a gene; V was cut back by 5 bases and J by 7 bases. The V gene's germline CDR1 is SEHNR and CDR2 FQNEAQ (reference sequence). The CDR3 is 16 amino acids. CDR3 nucleotide sequence: TGTGCCAGCAGCAAGCATCTAGCGGGAGTGGGAAATGAGCAGTTCTTC. This translates into CASSKHLAGVGNEQFF.

The CDR3, as DNA: TGCGCCAGCAGCTTAGCACAGGGGGCGACCTACGAGCAGTACTTC. It is translated as CASSLAQGATYEQYF. V and J are TRBV5-1 and TRBJ2-7; 9 nucleotides line up with TRBD1. V was clipped by 2 bases and J by 2 bases; unmatched bases: 5. Germline CDR1 and CDR2: SGHRS and YFSETQ. The CDR3 runs to 15 residues.

This clonotype showed up just a few times. One junction end does not reproduce the germline sequence, and a read error may be involved. The DNA for the CDR3 is TGCAGCGTAGAAGGTCCGAGAAATCCCTACGAGCAGTACTTC. The encoded protein is CSVEGPRNPYEQYF. The chain uses TRBV29-1 and TRBJ2-7; no clear D gene. CDR3 length: 14 residues. Germline CDR1 reads SQVTM; CDR2 reads ANQGSEA.

This clonotype has only one observation. The junction departs from germline at one end; a sequencing error may be responsible. The chain uses TRBV7-6 and TRBJ2-4, with TRBD1 as a possible D gene (6 bases). The DNA end favors TRBJ2-7, so the J call may be wrong. Germline V lookup: CDR1 SGHVS, CDR2 FNYEAQ. The CDR3 is 14 amino acids. CDR3 region: CVSSLGSGVSEQYF. CDR3 bases: TGTGTCAGCAGCTTAGGGTCAGGGGTAAGCGAGCAGTACTTC.

The rearrangement joins TRBV12-3 or TRBV12-4 to TRBJ2-1; D is undetermined. The V gene lost 3 bases and the J gene lost 7 bases, with 13 bases spanning the gap. This CDR3 has 14 amino acids. The CDR3 DNA sequence: TGTGCCAGCAGTTTCGGTGGATTAAGGAATGAGCAGTTCTTC. This gives the protein CASSFGGLRNEQFF.

The chain is built from TRBV11-2 and TRBJ2-5, with D maybe TRBD2 (6 bases). The germline gives CDR1 SGHAT, CDR2 FQNNGV. The CDR3 consists of 17 residues. Trimming removed 5 bases at V and 2 bases at J, with 21 bases between. CDR3 in amino acids: CASSQRGGGRRQETQYF. The CDR3 DNA reads TGTGCCAGCAGCCAACGTGGGGGAGGCCGAAGACAAGAGACCCAGTACTTC.

This chain links TRBV12-3 or TRBV12-4 with TRBJ1-5; D gene uncertain. This CDR3 comprises 14 residues. V was trimmed by 4 bases and J by 4 bases, leaving 11 bases between them. This CDR3 is CASSSRPTNQPQHF. DNA for the CDR3: TGTGCCAGCAGTTCCCGACCGACTAATCAGCCCCAGCATTTT.

This clonotype was seen a handful of times. This chain links TRBV7-2 with TRBJ2-5; D not resolved. CDR3 length: 15 amino acids. V lost 8 bases and J lost 7, with 23 bases in between. Per the germline V gene, CDR1 is SGHTA and CDR2 is FQGNSA. The CDR3 sequence: CASSGDPVYRVTQYF. The CDR3 coding sequence is TGTGCCAGCTCTGGGGATCCGGTATATCGGGTGACCCAGTACTTC.

This chain links TRBV6-2 or TRBV6-3 with TRBJ1-1; no definite D call. Germline V gene data show CDR1 as MNHEY and CDR2 as SVGEGT. The CDR3 is made up of 12 amino acids. Trimming took off 4 bases at V and 4 bases at J, with 7 bases between the two ends. The CDR3 region has the DNA TGTGCCAGCAGTTGGTCCGGCACTGAAGCTTTCTTT. Translating it yields CASSWSGTEAFF.

The chain joins TRBV25-1 to TRBJ2-7; D not resolved. The ends were cut back, 2 bases at V and 4 bases at J, with 9 bases in the middle. The CDR3 is 13 amino acids. CDR1 and CDR2 from the germline V gene are MGHDK and SYGVNS. CDR3 residues: CASSEQGFYEQYF. CDR3 nucleotide sequence: TGTGCCAGCAGTGAACAAGGGTTTTACGAGCAGTACTTC.

J is TRBJ2-4 and V is TRBV29-1; D is ambiguous. The J call may not be correct, given that the DNA end is closer to TRBJ2-7. The CDR3 length is 13 residues. Germline loops: CDR1 SQVTM, CDR2 ANQGSEA. The CDR3 region is CSVEGHSTYEQYF. The CDR3 DNA reads TGCAGCGTTGAAGGCCACTCGACCTACGAGCAGTACTTC.

The chain uses TRBV20-1 and TRBJ2-1; 9 bases fit TRBD2. The CDR3 loop spans 14 amino acids. V trimming: 6 bases; J trimming: 2 bases; junction bases outside the gene matches: 5. Germline-derived CDR1 and CDR2 are DFQATT and SNEGSKA (reference sequence). CDR3 amino acids: CSAGTSRPYNEQFF. In nucleotides, the CDR3 is TGCAGTGCCGGGACTAGCAGGCCCTACAATGAGCAGTTCTTC.

CDR3 coding DNA: TGTGCCAGCAGCTTAGCCCTACTAGCGGGGGCTCCCTGGGGGGAGACCCAGTACTTC. It is translated as CASSLALLAGAPWGETQYF. The V and J genes are TRBV7-2 and TRBJ2-5; 11 positions agree with TRBD2. The CDR3 is 19 amino acids. With 0 bases clipped from V and 5 bases from J, the junction kept 14 bases outside the gene matches. Germline V lookup: CDR1 SGHTA, CDR2 FQGNSA.

This clonotype was picked up many times. V gene TRBV9 combines with J gene TRBJ2-3; 10 bases align to TRBD1. The CDR3 covers 16 residues. After removal of 0 bases from V and 6 bases from J, the junction contained 7 bases not matched to a gene. Germline V gene sequence: CDR1 SGDLS, CDR2 YYNGEE. The CDR3 sequence: CASSVGVGQGFDTQYF. The CDR3 coding sequence is TGTGCCAGCAGCGTAGGAGTGGGACAGGGGTTCGATACGCAGTATTTT.

This clonotype has a handful of counts. The chain carries TRBV4-2 and TRBJ2-7; the match to TRBD2 covers 9 bases. The CDR3 extends over 15 amino acids. The germline CDR1 and CDR2 sequences are LGHNA and YNFKEQ. Trimming took 4 bases from V and 6 from J; bases not matched to a gene: 10. Here the CDR3 DNA reads TGTGCCAGCAGCCCCCGGATGGGACTAGCACGCGAGCAGTACTTC. Encoded protein: CASSPRMGLAREQYF.

This chain connects TRBV3-1 to TRBJ1-2; D ambiguous. Between the trimmed V and J ends, which lost 1 base and 4 bases, there was a span of 7 bases. Germline V gene sequence: CDR1 LGHDT, CDR2 YNNKEL (reference sequence). CDR3 size: 13 residues. The CDR3, as DNA: TGTGCCAGCAGCCAAGGCCAGCTCTATGGCTACACCTTC. Its translation is CASSQGQLYGYTF.

The chain is built from TRBV27 and TRBJ2-5, with TRBD1 matching over 10 bases. The J call could be wrong; TRBJ2-7 is a better fit for the DNA end. This CDR3 has 14 amino acids. From germline, CDR1 is MNHEY and CDR2 SMNVEV (reference sequence). CDR3 nucleotides: TGTGCCAGCCGTAGGGGACAGGGGACCTACGAGCAGTACTTC. Its protein product is CASRRGQGTYEQYF.

This clonotype was seen repeatedly, ten times or more. V and J are TRBV6-5 and TRBJ2-7; D is uncertain. V was trimmed by 5 bases and J by 3 bases, leaving 11 bases between them. Germline V gives CDR1 MNHEY, CDR2 SVGAGI. This CDR3 contains 13 residues. The CDR3: CASSVWLNYEQYF. The CDR3 nucleotides read TGTGCCAGCAGTGTCTGGCTAAACTACGAGCAGTACTTC.

This chain uses TRBV4-1 with TRBJ1-4, with TRBD1 as a possible D gene (5 bases). Germline lookup yields CDR1 MGHRA and CDR2 YSYEKL. V shed 5 bases and J shed 7 bases, with 14 bases lying between them. This CDR3 comprises 14 residues. In DNA, the CDR3 is TGCGCCAGCAGCGGCCGGGACCAAGGTGAAAAACTGTTTTTT. Protein product: CASSGRDQGEKLFF.

The J gene is TRBJ2-3, the V gene TRBV7-2; TRBD2 matches 11 bases. V was pared by 1 base and J by 6 bases, with 9 bases of the junction left unmatched. CDR1 and CDR2 from the germline V gene are SGHTA and FQGNSA. The CDR3 is made up of 17 amino acids. The CDR3 reads CASSLEASGRWADTQYF. The DNA of the CDR3 is TGTGCCAGCAGCTTAGAGGCTAGCGGGAGGTGGGCGGATACGCAGTATTTT.

The gene calls are TRBV6-5 and TRBJ2-1; D call uncertain. Between the trimmed V and J ends, which lost 0 bases and 9 bases, there was a span of 9 bases. Germline V lookup: CDR1 MNHEY, CDR2 SVGAGI. The CDR3 spans 13 residues. CDR3 protein: CASSYSALREQFF. CDR3 nucleotide sequence: TGTGCCAGCAGTTACTCGGCGCTGCGTGAGCAGTTCTTC.